This T cell receptor (beta chain) came from a study of shared clonotypes between healthy human individuals. The CDR3 has 16 residues. CDR1 and CDR2 from the germline V gene are GTSNPN and SVGIG (reference sequence). J gave up 1 base and V 1 base, and 3 bases lay outside the gene matches. TCRdb's table, derived via immunoSEQ multiplex PCR, lists solely in-frame clones and lacks some. Among some 480,000 clones, 79% were seen once, and the ten largest hold roughly 12%. The sequence came from a woman between 40 and 55 years old in good health. Some clones in this sample may be carry-over from other donors' samples. Material for sequencing was PBMCs. The chain joins TRBV30 to TRBJ2-5, with 13 bases lining up with TRBD2. The DNA of the CDR3 is TGTGCCTGGAGTGGGGGGACTAGCGGGGTCCAAGAGACCCAGTACTTC. Translated, it gives CAWSGGTSGVQETQYF.